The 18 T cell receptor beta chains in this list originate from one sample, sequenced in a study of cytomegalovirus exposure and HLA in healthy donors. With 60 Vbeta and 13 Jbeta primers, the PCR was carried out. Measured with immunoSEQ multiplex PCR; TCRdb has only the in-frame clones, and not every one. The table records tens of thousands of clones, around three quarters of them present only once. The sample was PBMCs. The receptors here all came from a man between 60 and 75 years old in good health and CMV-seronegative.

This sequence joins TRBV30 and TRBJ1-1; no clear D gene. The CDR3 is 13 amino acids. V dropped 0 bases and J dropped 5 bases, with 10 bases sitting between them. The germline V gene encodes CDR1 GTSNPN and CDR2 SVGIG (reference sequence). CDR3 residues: CAWSVHLRTEAFF. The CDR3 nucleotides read TGTGCCTGGAGTGTACACCTGCGGACTGAAGCTTTCTTT.

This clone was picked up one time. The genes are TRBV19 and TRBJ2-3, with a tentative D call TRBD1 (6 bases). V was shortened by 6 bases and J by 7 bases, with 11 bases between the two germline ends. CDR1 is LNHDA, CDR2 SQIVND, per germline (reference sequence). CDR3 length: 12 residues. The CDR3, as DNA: TGTGCCAGTAGGGAACAGGGCTATACGCAGTATTTT. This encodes CASREQGYTQYF.

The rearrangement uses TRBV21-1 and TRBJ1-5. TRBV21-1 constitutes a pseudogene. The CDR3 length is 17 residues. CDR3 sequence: CASSKGSRGQRGQPQHF. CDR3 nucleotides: TGTGCCAGCAGCAAAGGGTCTCGGGGGCAGCGGGGTCAGCCCCAGCATTTT.

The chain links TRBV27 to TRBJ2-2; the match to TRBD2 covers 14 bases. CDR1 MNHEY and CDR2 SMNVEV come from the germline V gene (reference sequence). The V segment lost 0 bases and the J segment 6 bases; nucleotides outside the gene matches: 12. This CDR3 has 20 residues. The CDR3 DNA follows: TGTGCCAGCAGTTTATCGGGACTAGCGGGGGTTATTGGGACACCCGGGGAGCTGTTTTTT. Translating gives CASSLSGLAGVIGTPGELFF.

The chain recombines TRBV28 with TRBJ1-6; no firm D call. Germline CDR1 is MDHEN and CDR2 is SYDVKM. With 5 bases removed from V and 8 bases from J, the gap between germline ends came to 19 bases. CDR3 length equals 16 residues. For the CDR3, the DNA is TGTGCCAGCAGTACGGCAGGCACTCGAGATGATTCACCCCTCCACTTT. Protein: CASSTAGTRDDSPLHF.

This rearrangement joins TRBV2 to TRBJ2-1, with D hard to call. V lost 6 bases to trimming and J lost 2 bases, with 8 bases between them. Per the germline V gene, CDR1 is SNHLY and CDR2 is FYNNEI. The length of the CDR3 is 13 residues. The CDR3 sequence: CASSVDTYNEQFF. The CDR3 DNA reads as TGTGCCAGCAGCGTAGATACCTACAATGAGCAGTTCTTC.

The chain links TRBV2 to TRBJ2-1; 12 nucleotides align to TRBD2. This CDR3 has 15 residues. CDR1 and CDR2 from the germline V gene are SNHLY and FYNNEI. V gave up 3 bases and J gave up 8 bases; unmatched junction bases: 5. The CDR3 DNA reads TGTGCCAGCAGTGACGCTAGCGGGAGGGCGGATGAGCAGTTCTTC. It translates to CASSDASGRADEQFF.

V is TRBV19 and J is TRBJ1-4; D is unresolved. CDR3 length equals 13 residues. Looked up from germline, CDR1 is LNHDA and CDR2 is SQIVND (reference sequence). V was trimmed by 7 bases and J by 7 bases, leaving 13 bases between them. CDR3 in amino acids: CASTAGSGEKLFF. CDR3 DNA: TGTGCCAGTACTGCGGGGAGTGGTGAAAAACTGTTTTTT.

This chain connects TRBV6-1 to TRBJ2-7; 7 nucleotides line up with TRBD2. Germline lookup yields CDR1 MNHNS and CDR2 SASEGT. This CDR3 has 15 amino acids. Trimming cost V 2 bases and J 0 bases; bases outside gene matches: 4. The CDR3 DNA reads TGTGCCAGCAGTGAACTAGCGGTAAGCTCCTACGAGCAGTACTTC. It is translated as CASSELAVSSYEQYF.

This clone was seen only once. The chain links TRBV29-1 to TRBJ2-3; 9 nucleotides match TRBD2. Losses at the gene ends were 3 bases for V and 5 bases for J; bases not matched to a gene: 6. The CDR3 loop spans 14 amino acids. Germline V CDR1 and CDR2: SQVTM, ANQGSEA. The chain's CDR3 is CSVESAGGGDTQYF. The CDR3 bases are TGCAGCGTTGAGTCAGCGGGAGGTGGAGATACGCAGTATTTT.

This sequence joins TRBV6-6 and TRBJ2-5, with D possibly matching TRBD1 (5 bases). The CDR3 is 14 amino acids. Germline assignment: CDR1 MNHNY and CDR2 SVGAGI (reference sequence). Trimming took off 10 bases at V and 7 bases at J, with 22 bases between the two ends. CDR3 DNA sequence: TGTGCCACCAAAGCCACAGGTTATCAGATGACCCAGTACTTC. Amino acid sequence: CATKATGYQMTQYF.

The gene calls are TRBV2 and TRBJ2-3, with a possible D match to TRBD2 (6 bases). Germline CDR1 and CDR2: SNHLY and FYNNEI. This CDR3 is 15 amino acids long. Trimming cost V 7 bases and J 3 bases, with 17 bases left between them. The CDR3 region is CASNPEGGATDTQYF. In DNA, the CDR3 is TGTGCCAGCAACCCAGAAGGCGGGGCTACAGATACGCAGTATTTT.

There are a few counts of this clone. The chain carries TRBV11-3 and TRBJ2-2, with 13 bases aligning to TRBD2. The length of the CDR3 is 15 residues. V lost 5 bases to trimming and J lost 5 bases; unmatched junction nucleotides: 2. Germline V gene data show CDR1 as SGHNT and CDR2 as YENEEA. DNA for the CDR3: TGTGCCAGCAGCAAACTAGCGGGAGGGACCGGGGAGCTGTTTTTT. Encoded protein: CASSKLAGGTGELFF. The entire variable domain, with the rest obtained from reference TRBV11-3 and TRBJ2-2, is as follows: EAGVVQSPRYKIIEKKQPVAFWCNPISGHNTLYWYLQNLGQGPELLIRYENEEAVDDSQLPKDRFSAERLKGVDSTLKIQPAELGDSAVYLCASSKLAGGTGELFFGEGSRLTVL.

The CDR3 sequence is CASSARNRVTEAFF. The CDR3 nucleotides read TGTGCCAGCAGTGCCCGAAACAGGGTCACTGAAGCTTTCTTT. The J gene is TRBJ1-1, the V gene TRBV2, with a tentative D call TRBD1 (6 bases). The germline V gene encodes CDR1 SNHLY and CDR2 FYNNEI. The ends were cut back, 4 bases at V and 4 bases at J, with 13 bases in the middle. This CDR3 is 14 amino acids long.

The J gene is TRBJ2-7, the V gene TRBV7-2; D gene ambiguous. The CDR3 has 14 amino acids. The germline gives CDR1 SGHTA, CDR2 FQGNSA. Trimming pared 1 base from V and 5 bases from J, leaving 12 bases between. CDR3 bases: TGTGCCAGCAGCTTAGACCCCAGTTCCCACGAGCAGTACTTC. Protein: CASSLDPSSHEQYF.

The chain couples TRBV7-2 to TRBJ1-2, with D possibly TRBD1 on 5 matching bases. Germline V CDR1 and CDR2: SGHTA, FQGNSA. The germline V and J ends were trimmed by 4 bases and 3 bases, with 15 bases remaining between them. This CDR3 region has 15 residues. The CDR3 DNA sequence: TGTGCCAGCAGCTACATCGTGGGGGGATACTATGGCTACACCTTC. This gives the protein CASSYIVGGYYGYTF. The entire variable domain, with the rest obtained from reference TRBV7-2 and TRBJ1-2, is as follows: GAGVSQSPSNKVTEKGKDVELRCDPISGHTALYWYRQSLGQGLEFLIYFQGNSAPDKSGLPSDRFSAERTGGSVSTLTIQRTQQEDSAVYLCASSYIVGGYYGYTFGSGTRLTVV.

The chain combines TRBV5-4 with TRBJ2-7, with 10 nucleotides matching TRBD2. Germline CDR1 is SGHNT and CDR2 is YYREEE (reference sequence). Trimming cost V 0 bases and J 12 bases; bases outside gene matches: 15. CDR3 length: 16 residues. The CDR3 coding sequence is TGTGCCAGCAGCTTGGCCGGGCTAGCGGGAGTTGAGAGAAGGTACTTC. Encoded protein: CASSLAGLAGVERRYF.

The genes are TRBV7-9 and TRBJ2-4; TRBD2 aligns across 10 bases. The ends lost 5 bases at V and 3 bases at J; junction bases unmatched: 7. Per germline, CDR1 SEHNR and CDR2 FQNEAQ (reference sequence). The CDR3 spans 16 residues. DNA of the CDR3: TGTGCCAGCAGCCCAGATAGCGGGGGGTACAAAAACATTCAGTACTTC. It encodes CASSPDSGGYKNIQYF.